Listed here are 11 T cell receptor beta chains from one sample, sequenced in a study of cytomegalovirus exposure and HLA in healthy donors. TCRdb's table, derived via immunoSEQ multiplex PCR, lists solely in-frame clones and lacks some. In the table there are 100,000 to 150,000 clones, roughly 89% of which are singletons. Material for sequencing was PBMCs. These receptors were obtained from a woman under 30 in good health and CMV-seronegative.

The genes are TRBV30 and TRBJ2-7; TRBD1 matches 8 bases. V gave up 3 bases and J gave up 1 base; unmatched junction bases: 8. CDR3 length: 15 amino acids. In germline, CDR1 is GTSNPN, CDR2 SVGIG (reference sequence). The CDR3 loop reads CAWSPDRAISYEQYV. The CDR3, as DNA: TGTGCCTGGAGCCCGGACAGGGCCATATCCTACGAGCAGTACGTC.

This chain joins TRBV5-1 and TRBJ2-5; D is ambiguous. CDR3 length: 14 residues. Germline V lookup: CDR1 SGHRS, CDR2 YFSETQ. V lost 0 bases and J 1 base, leaving 7 bases between the germline ends. In DNA form, the CDR3 reads TGCGCCAGCAGCTTGGGCCAGGTCCAAGAGACCCAGTACTTC. Amino acid sequence: CASSLGQVQETQYF.

The chain combines TRBV6-5 with TRBJ1-5, with TRBD1 matching over 7 bases. This CDR3 comprises 14 residues. The germline gives CDR1 MNHEY, CDR2 SVGAGI. Trimming took 5 bases from V and 5 from J; bases not matched to a gene: 6. The CDR3 sequence: CASSRQGEHQPQHF. The DNA for the CDR3 is TGTGCCAGCAGTAGACAGGGAGAGCATCAGCCCCAGCATTTT.

This chain links TRBV19 with TRBJ2-5, with 7 nucleotides matching TRBD1. The CDR3 length is 14 residues. Germline loops: CDR1 LNHDA, CDR2 SQIVND (reference sequence). The ends lost 5 bases at V and 4 bases at J; junction bases unmatched: 7. The CDR3 reads CASSPVRGPETQYF. The DNA of the CDR3 is TGTGCCAGTAGTCCTGTGAGGGGGCCAGAGACCCAGTACTTC.

The J gene is TRBJ1-2, the V gene TRBV2, with 8 nucleotides matching TRBD1. CDR3 length: 13 amino acids. Germline assignment: CDR1 SNHLY and CDR2 FYNNEI. Trimming cost V 8 bases and J 5 bases; bases outside gene matches: 7. Here the CDR3 reads CASSQGDRYGYTF. For the CDR3, the DNA is TGTGCCAGCTCACAGGGGGATCGGTATGGCTACACCTTC.

This clone was picked up many times. This rearrangement joins TRBV4-2 to TRBJ2-7; 12 bases align to TRBD2. The CDR3 extends over 15 amino acids. Per the germline V gene, CDR1 is LGHNA and CDR2 is YNFKEQ. Unmatched junction bases numbered 0, after V lost 0 bases and J lost 3 bases. The CDR3, as DNA: TGTGCCAGCAGCCAAGAGACTAGCGGGAGCTACGAGCAGTACTTC. Translated, it gives CASSQETSGSYEQYF.

The rearrangement links TRBV5-1 to TRBJ1-1; D call uncertain. V was clipped by 0 bases and J by 3 bases, with 6 bases between them. CDR1 and CDR2 (germline): SGHRS, YFSETQ. The CDR3 is 13 residues long. The CDR3 DNA follows: TGCGCCAGCAGCTTGGGGCCTGACACTGAAGCTTTCTTT. Amino acids: CASSLGPDTEAFF. Combining the CDR3 with reference TRBV5-1 and TRBJ1-1 gives the whole variable domain KAGVTQTPRYLIKTRGQQVTLSCSPISGHRSVSWYQQTPGQGLQFLFEYFSETQRNKGNFPGRFSGRQFSNSRSEMNVSTLELGDSALYLCASSLGPDTEAFFGQGTRLTVV.

The CDR3: CASSLGYGAGGHTQYF. The DNA of the CDR3 is TGCGCCAGCAGCTTGGGGTATGGAGCGGGAGGGCATACGCAGTATTTT. The V call is TRBV5-1, the J call TRBJ2-3; 10 nucleotides line up with TRBD2. Germline values: CDR1 SGHRS, CDR2 YFSETQ. After removal of 0 bases from V and 7 bases from J, the junction contained 8 bases not matched to a gene. The CDR3 is 16 amino acids.

The chain carries TRBV6-5 and TRBJ1-4; D call uncertain. Germline values: CDR1 MNHEY, CDR2 SVGAGI. Trimming shortened V by 5 bases and J by 4 bases, and 11 bases separated the two germline ends. This CDR3 comprises 14 residues. The CDR3 DNA is TGTGCCAGCAGTCGCTGGGGAGGTAATGAAAAACTGTTTTTT. Translation gives CASSRWGGNEKLFF.

This clone has just one count. The rearrangement uses TRBV28 and TRBJ1-5, with D perhaps TRBD1 (5 bases). V was cut by 7 bases and J by 2 bases, with 9 bases left in between. There are 13 residues in the CDR3. CDR1 and CDR2 (germline): MDHEN, SYDVKM. For the CDR3, the DNA is TGTGCCAGCATTTGGGGGGGCAATCAGCCCCAGCATTTT. Amino acid sequence: CASIWGGNQPQHF. The variable domain in full, with the rest retrieved from reference TRBV28 and TRBJ1-5, is DVKVTQSSRYLVKRTGEKVFLECVQDMDHENMFWYRQDPGLGLRLIYFSYDVKMKEKGDIPEGYSVSREKKERFSLILESASTNQTSMYLCASIWGGNQPQHFGDGTRLSIL.

The chain is built from TRBV27 and TRBJ1-2; 7 positions match TRBD1. CDR1 is MNHEY, CDR2 SMNVEV, per germline (reference sequence). Unmatched junction bases numbered 10, after V lost 6 bases and J lost 6 bases. The CDR3 has 14 amino acids. CDR3 nucleotides: TGTGCCAGCAGGGCGACAGGGCCAAGGAATGGCTACACCTTC. This gives the protein CASRATGPRNGYTF.